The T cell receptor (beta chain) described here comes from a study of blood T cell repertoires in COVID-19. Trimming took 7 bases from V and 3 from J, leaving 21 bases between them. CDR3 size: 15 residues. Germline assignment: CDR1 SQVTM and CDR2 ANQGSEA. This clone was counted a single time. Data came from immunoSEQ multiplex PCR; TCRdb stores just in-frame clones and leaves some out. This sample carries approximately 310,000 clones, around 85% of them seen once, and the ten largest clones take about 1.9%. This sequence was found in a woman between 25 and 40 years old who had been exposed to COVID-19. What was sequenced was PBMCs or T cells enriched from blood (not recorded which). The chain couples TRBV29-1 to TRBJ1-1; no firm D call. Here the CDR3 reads CSAETYPGEDTEAFF. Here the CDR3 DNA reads TGCAGCGCCGAAACTTACCCGGGAGAGGACACTGAAGCTTTCTTT. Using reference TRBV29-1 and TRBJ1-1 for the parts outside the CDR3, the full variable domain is SAVISQKPSRDICQRGTSLTIQCQVDSQVTMMFWYRQQPGQSLTLIATANQGSEATYESGFVIDKFPISRPNLTFSTLTVSNMSPEDSSIYLCSAETYPGEDTEAFFGQGTRLTVV.